The rows below give T cell receptor beta chains drawn from one sample of a study of blood T cells in healthy people across ages. TCRdb re-derived calls from the 5' RACE reads in MiXCR, one entry per CDR3 protein. This repertoire shows about 680,000 distinct CDR3 sequences, more than 40% found once; its top ten account for around 32%. Material: blood. These receptors were collected from a woman aged 55-75 years in good health. Each CDR3 is given with its conserved first and last residue. The D gene is left open where the match is weak. The listing skips clone size in some rows; elsewhere it reads once, few, many or a size class.

NA TRBJ2-5 NA TRBV4-2 TGTGCCAGCAGCAGGGGGGACAGCGAGTACCAAGAGACCCAGTACTTC CASSRGDSEYQETQYF
few TRBJ2-7 NA TRBV12-3/TRBV12-4 TGTGCCAGCAGTGGAACAGGGAGCACATACGAGCAGTACTTC CASSGTGSTYEQYF
many TRBJ2-5 TRBD1 TRBV29-1 TGCAGCGTTGACGGACAGGGGTCGATTGACGGGACCCAGTACTTC CSVDGQGSIDGTQYF
NA TRBJ2-1 NA TRBV20-1 TGCAGTGCTAGACAAAACGAGCTCAATGAGCAGTTCTTC CSARQNELNEQFF
NA TRBJ2-5 NA TRBV7-9 TGTGCCAGCGTTGGGCAGAATCTTCAAGAGACCCAGTACTTC CASVGQNLQETQYF
NA TRBJ2-3 TRBD2 TRBV20-1 TGCAGTGCTCCGGGTTTAGCGGGCGCTAGCACAGATACGCAGTATTTT CSAPGLAGASTDTQYF
few TRBJ2-1 NA TRBV18 TGTGCCAGCTCACCCAGTAACAATGAGCAGTTCTTC CASSPSNNEQFF
once TRBJ1-5 NA TRBV4-2 TGTGCCAGCAGCCAAGACGCTAGCAATCAGCCCCAGCATTTT CASSQDASNQPQHF
NA TRBJ2-3 NA TRBV7-2 TGTGCCAGCAGCTTCCCTGCAGATACGCAGTATTTT CASSFPADTQYF
few TRBJ1-5 NA TRBV20-1 TGCAGTGCTAGTTATAGCAATCAGCCCCAGCATTTT CSASYSNQPQHF
few TRBJ2-4 TRBD2 TRBV20-1 TGCAGTGCTATCGCTAGCGGGAACATTCAGTACTTC CSAIASGNIQYF
NA TRBJ2-7 NA TRBV30 TGTGCCTGGAGGCCCGGGACAAGTTACTACGAGCAGTACTTC CAWRPGTSYYEQYF
once TRBJ2-1 NA TRBV6-5 TGTGCCAGCAGTTCCTTGGGGCCTGAGGGCCATGAGCAGTTCTTC CASSSLGPEGHEQFF
few TRBJ2-5 NA TRBV6-6 TGTGCCAGCAGTTCCCCGGCCAGGGGCCAAGAGACCCAGTACTTC CASSSPARGQETQYF
NA TRBJ2-1 NA TRBV21-1 TGTGCCAGCATTGACCGTAGGGGACAGGGGCCTTACAATGAGCAGTTCTTC CASIDRRGQGPYNEQFF
few TRBJ2-7 NA TRBV20-1 TGCAGTGCTAGCGGCGGGGGCCGCTCCTACGAGCAGTACTTC CSASGGGRSYEQYF
many TRBJ2-7 TRBD2 TRBV10-3 TGTGCCATCAGGTGGGAGGGTAGCGACGAGCAGTACTTC CAIRWEGSDEQYF
many TRBJ2-7 NA TRBV11-3 TGTGCCAGCAGCTTAGGGGGGGACAGCTACGAGCAGTACTTC CASSLGGDSYEQYF
few TRBJ2-7 NA TRBV20-1 TGCAGTGCTATAGGTTGGGTGGACACGTCCTACGAGCAGTACTTC CSAIGWVDTSYEQYF
few TRBJ2-5 TRBD1 TRBV7-9 TGTGCCAGCAGCACCGGGACAGGGGGCGCGGAGACCCAGTACTTC CASSTGTGGAETQYF
many TRBJ2-4 NA TRBV29-1 TGCAGCGTTCCCGCCGCGGCCAAAAACATTCAGTACTTC CSVPAAAKNIQYF
NA TRBJ2-7 NA TRBV7-2 TGTGCCAGCAGCCTTACCTGGCGTTACGAGCAGTACTTC CASSLTWRYEQYF
NA TRBJ1-4 NA TRBV27 TGTGCCAGCGTAACCGTTGGGACGGGGCATAATGAAAAACTGTTTTTT CASVTVGTGHNEKLFF
few TRBJ2-5 NA TRBV29-1 TGCAGCGCCGGGGGACGGCTTTCCTACAATGAGCAGTACTTC CSAGGRLSYNEQYF
few TRBJ1-4 TRBD1 TRBV20-1 TGCAGTGCTAGAGGAAGGGACAGGGGAAATGAAAAACTGTTTTTT CSARGRDRGNEKLFF
once TRBJ1-4 TRBD1 TRBV7-8 TGTGCCAGCAGCCCCGGGGACAGGGGAACTGAAAAACTGTTTTTT CASSPGDRGTEKLFF
NA TRBJ2-1 NA TRBV28 TGTGCCAGCTGGGGGAGATACAATGAGCAGTTCTTC CASWGRYNEQFF
NA TRBJ2-3 TRBD1 TRBV24-1 TGTGCCACCAGTGATCCCGGACAGGCTGGTACGCAGTATTTT CATSDPGQAGTQYF
NA TRBJ2-1 NA TRBV29-1 TGCAGCGTTGAAGATTCTATAGCGGGACAGGATGAGCAGTTCTTC CSVEDSIAGQDEQFF
few TRBJ2-3 TRBD2 TRBV20-1 TGCAGTCCCCTGGCGGGAGTGTACGCAGATACGCAGTATTTT CSPLAGVYADTQYF
few TRBJ2-1 TRBD2 TRBV9 TGTGCCAGCAGCGTCCGTCAGACTAGCGGGAGGGGAGATGAGCAGTTCTTC CASSVRQTSGRGDEQFF
NA TRBJ2-7 NA TRBV12-3/TRBV12-4 TGTGCCAGCAATTTCCAGTTGGAGAACGAGCAGTACTTC CASNFQLENEQYF
once TRBJ1-5 TRBD1 TRBV7-6 TGTGCCAGCAGCTTGGGTACGACAGGGAGCAATCAGCCCCAGCATTTT CASSLGTTGSNQPQHF
NA TRBJ2-5 NA TRBV20-1 TGCAGGCCATCGGAGGGACAAGCGGGGCAAGAGACCCAGTACTTC CRPSEGQAGQETQYF
NA TRBJ2-3 TRBD2 TRBV29-1 TGCAGCGTCTCGACTAGCGGGAACACAGATACGCAGTATTTT CSVSTSGNTDTQYF
NA TRBJ2-1 NA TRBV5-1 TGCGCCAGCACCAGAGGAGGGGGGTCCTACAATGAGCAGTTCTTC CASTRGGGSYNEQFF
NA TRBJ1-1 NA TRBV5-1 TGCGCCAGCAGCTTGACCTTGGGGTTCGGACACGCTGAAGCTTTCTTT CASSLTLGFGHAEAFF
NA TRBJ2-1 NA TRBV3-1 TGTGCCAGCAGCCAAGCGGGCGGAGGTCTGTACAATGAGCAGTTCTTC CASSQAGGGLYNEQFF
few TRBJ2-5 NA TRBV28 TGTGCCAGCAGTCTACTGGCCCCCCGAGGGACCCAGTACTTC CASSLLAPRGTQYF
few TRBJ2-3 NA TRBV14 TGTGCCAGCAGCCAAGATCTAACGGCAGATACGCAGTATTTT CASSQDLTADTQYF
few TRBJ2-1 NA TRBV7-3 TGTGCCAGCAGCCCAGTTGCGCACGGAGGGGGTGAGCAGTTCTTC CASSPVAHGGGEQFF
NA TRBJ1-1 NA TRBV20-1 TGCAGTGCTAGAGAGCCCCGCCGTGGGGTAGGAGGGGCCATGGCTGTGGGCACTGAAGCTTTCTTT CSAREPRRGVGGAMAVGTEAFF
NA TRBJ1-5 NA TRBV27 TGTGCCAGCAGTCCCCTAGGGAAGGTGGGCAATCAGCCCCAGCATTTT CASSPLGKVGNQPQHF
NA TRBJ1-2 NA TRBV29-1 TGCAGCGTTTTTTATCGGGAAGGCTACACCTTC CSVFYREGYTF
NA TRBJ1-2 NA TRBV11-2 TGTGCCAGCAGCTTACCCCCGACAGGCTCCCTTGATGGCTACACCTTC CASSLPPTGSLDGYTF
NA TRBJ2-1 NA TRBV7-3 TGTGCCAGCGGGTTAGGAGGAAGGGTAAATGAGCAGTTCTTC CASGLGGRVNEQFF
many TRBJ2-1 NA TRBV10-3 TGTGCCATCAGTGAGGCCCCAGGGTACAATGAGCAGTTCTTC CAISEAPGYNEQFF
few TRBJ2-7 NA TRBV7-2 TGTGCCAGCAGCTTAGCGCTTGTTGACGAGCAGTACTTC CASSLALVDEQYF
NA TRBJ2-5 NA TRBV7-2 TGTGCCAGCAGCTCCTTTAGCTTACGAGTCAGGGCCTCGAAAGAGACCCAGTACTTC CASSSFSLRVRASKETQYF
NA TRBJ1-6 NA TRBV14 TGTGCCAGCAGCCGCCTTGTTTGGGACTCACCCCTCCACTTT CASSRLVWDSPLHF
NA TRBJ2-1 NA TRBV7-8 TGTGCCAGCAGCTTAGCTTCGGGGGGCGCGTTCTACAATGAGCAGTTCTTC CASSLASGGAFYNEQFF
NA TRBJ1-2 TRBD1 TRBV6-6 TGTGCCAGCAGGGGACATGGACAGGTTTTATATGGCTACACCTTC CASRGHGQVLYGYTF
NA TRBJ2-7 TRBD2 TRBV5-1 TGCGCCAGCAGCCCATCTAGCGGTCTAAGCTCCTACGAGCAGTACTTC CASSPSSGLSSYEQYF
many TRBJ2-1 TRBD2 TRBV4-3 TGCGCCAGCAGACAAGCTAGCGGGAGCTTGTATGAGCAGTTCTTC CASRQASGSLYEQFF